These 24 T cell receptor beta chains share one sample of origin, sequenced in a study of blood T cell repertoires in COVID-19. Sequencing used immunoSEQ multiplex PCR; TCRdb keeps in-frame clones, though not all of them. This sample has some 390,000 clones, with around nine tenths found just once. Material: peripheral blood. The receptors stem from a woman in her thirties or forties with COVID-19, enrolled during active disease.

The rearrangement links TRBV13 to TRBJ1-3, with D unresolved. Trimming stripped 2 bases from V and 2 bases from J, with 7 bases between. CDR3 length: 14 residues. CDR1 and CDR2 from the germline V gene are PRHDT and FYEKMQ (reference sequence). CDR3 in DNA: TGTGCCAGCAGCTTATCCGGGGCTGGAAACACCATATATTTT. Protein product: CASSLSGAGNTIYF. The full variable domain, completed using reference TRBV13 and TRBJ1-3, is AAGVIQSPRHLIKEKRETATLKCYPIPRHDTVYWYQQGPGQDPQFLISFYEKMQSDKGSIPDRFSAQQFSDYHSELNMSSLELGDSALYFCASSLSGAGNTIYFGEGSWLTVV.

This chain uses TRBV7-2 with TRBJ1-1; D is uncertain. The CDR3 totals 13 residues. V was shortened by 2 bases and J by 9 bases, with 13 bases between the two germline ends. Germline CDR1 and CDR2: SGHTA and FQGNSA. CDR3 coding DNA: TGTGCCAGCAGCTTAAACAACAGTCCTAAAGCTTTCTTT. It is translated as CASSLNNSPKAFF. Full variable domain (outside the CDR3, taken from reference TRBV7-2 and TRBJ1-1): GAGVSQSPSNKVTEKGKDVELRCDPISGHTALYWYRQSLGQGLEFLIYFQGNSAPDKSGLPSDRFSAERTGGSVSTLTIQRTQQEDSAVYLCASSLNNSPKAFFGQGTRLTVV.

V gene TRBV5-1 combines with J gene TRBJ2-2; 7 nucleotides align to TRBD1. V gave up 1 base and J gave up 0 bases; unmatched junction bases: 6. The germline gives CDR1 SGHRS, CDR2 YFSETQ. The CDR3 covers 17 residues. Here the CDR3 reads CASSLRPQGANTGELFF. As DNA, the CDR3 is TGCGCCAGCAGCTTGCGACCCCAGGGGGCGAACACCGGGGAGCTGTTTTTT.

The V gene is TRBV6-5, the J gene TRBJ2-7, with 9 bases matching TRBD2. Germline V lookup: CDR1 MNHEY, CDR2 SVGAGI. After removal of 4 bases from V and 0 bases from J, the junction contained 7 bases not matched to a gene. This CDR3 contains 16 residues. The CDR3 is CASSLSTSGPSYEQYF. The DNA of the CDR3 is TGTGCCAGCAGTTTATCGACTAGCGGACCCTCCTACGAGCAGTACTTC.

The genes are TRBV15 and TRBJ1-4; D is uncertain. The CDR3 contains 18 residues. Trimming pared 0 bases from V and 0 bases from J, leaving 14 bases between. The germline V gene encodes CDR1 LNHNV and CDR2 YYDKDF (reference sequence). The CDR3, as DNA: TGTGCCACCAGCAGAGATCGAACAGAACTCGCAACTAATGAAAAACTGTTTTTT. Residues: CATSRDRTELATNEKLFF.

The chain joins TRBV11-2 to TRBJ1-2, with TRBD1 as a possible D gene (5 bases). Trimming shortened V by 5 bases and J by 3 bases, and 13 bases separated the two germline ends. From germline, CDR1 is SGHAT and CDR2 FQNNGV. The CDR3 is 14 residues long. CDR3 amino acids: CASSPGGGDYGYTF. As DNA, the CDR3 is TGTGCCAGCAGCCCCGGGGGGGGTGACTATGGCTACACCTTC.

The CDR3 DNA reads TGTGCCAGCGGGACCGAACGGACTAGCGGGAGTGAAGGGGAGCTGTTTTTT. This translates into CASGTERTSGSEGELFF. The chain carries TRBV7-9 and TRBJ2-2; 13 positions agree with TRBD2. V was clipped by 8 bases and J by 8 bases; unmatched bases: 14. Germline V CDR1 and CDR2: SEHNR, FQNEAQ (reference sequence). The CDR3 has 17 amino acids. Filled out from reference TRBV7-9 and TRBJ2-2, the complete variable domain reads DTGVSQNPRHKITKRGQNVTFRCDPISEHNRLYWYRQTLGQGPEFLTYFQNEAQLEKSRLLSDRFSAERPKGSFSTLEIQRTEQGDSAMYLCASGTERTSGSEGELFFGEGSRLTVL.

The count of this clone is one. The chain has TRBV13 and TRBJ2-5, with D tentatively TRBD1 (6 bases). The length of the CDR3 is 15 residues. V was trimmed by 4 bases and J by 0 bases, leaving 12 bases between them. Germline lookup yields CDR1 PRHDT and CDR2 FYEKMQ (reference sequence). This CDR3 is CASSSRGWYQETQYF. The CDR3 nucleotides are TGTGCCAGCAGCTCCAGGGGTTGGTACCAAGAGACCCAGTACTTC.

J is TRBJ2-3 and V is TRBV18, with 8 bases aligning to TRBD1. Germline CDR1 is KGHSH and CDR2 is LQKENI. V was pared by 1 base and J by 1 base, with 10 bases of the junction left unmatched. CDR3 size: 18 residues. CDR3 bases: TGTGCCAGCTCACCACTTGGGGGGACCAGGGGGCGCACAGATACGCAGTATTTT. As protein: CASSPLGGTRGRTDTQYF.

J is TRBJ2-2 and V is TRBV6-2 or TRBV6-3; D is unresolved. Per the germline V gene, CDR1 is MNHEY and CDR2 is SVGEGT. V was pared by 5 bases and J by 4 bases, with 11 bases between. This CDR3 contains 14 residues. CDR3 sequence: CASSRTGATGELFF. DNA of the CDR3: TGTGCCAGCAGTCGAACGGGTGCCACCGGGGAGCTGTTTTTT.

The chain combines TRBV24-1 with TRBJ2-1, with 7 bases that match TRBD2. The CDR3 is 13 residues long. Germline CDR1 KGHDR, CDR2 SFDVKD. The V gene end was trimmed by 6 bases and the J gene end by 6 bases; junction bases not matched to a gene: 4. The CDR3 sequence is CATSMAGVNEQFF. CDR3 sequence (DNA): TGTGCCACCAGTATGGCGGGAGTCAATGAGCAGTTCTTC.

The V and J genes are TRBV19 and TRBJ2-7, with D hard to call. The V and J ends lost 4 bases and 2 bases respectively, with 9 bases between them. CDR1 LNHDA and CDR2 SQIVND come from the germline V gene (reference sequence). CDR3 length: 13 residues. The CDR3 DNA reads as TGTGCCAGTAGTAATCCAAATCCCTACGAGCAGTACTTC. Its translation is CASSNPNPYEQYF.

This clone was recorded once. J is TRBJ2-6 and V is TRBV4-3, with TRBD1 matching 9 bases. The CDR3 is 16 amino acids. Trimming at V came to 4 bases and at J to 8 bases, leaving 9 bases not matched to a gene. Germline loops: CDR1 LGHNA, CDR2 YSLEER. The CDR3 DNA is TGCGCCAGCAGCCCGGGTCGAAACAGGGGGCCCAACGTCCTGACTTTC. Translating it yields CASSPGRNRGPNVLTF.

J is TRBJ2-1 and V is TRBV7-2, with 11 bases lining up with TRBD1. Trimming at V came to 6 bases and at J to 15 bases, leaving 19 bases not matched to a gene. The germline CDR1 and CDR2 sequences are SGHTA and FQGNSA. This CDR3 has 16 amino acids. CDR3 nucleotides: TGTGCCAGCAGACCGACGCCGGGACAGGGGGTCGAGTTGGGGTTCTTC. Its translation is CASRPTPGQGVELGFF.

This chain joins TRBV11-3 and TRBJ2-1, with TRBD1 as a possible D gene (6 bases). Germline V gene lookup returns CDR1 SGHNT and CDR2 YENEEA. The germline V and J ends were trimmed by 5 bases and 10 bases, with 12 bases remaining between them. The CDR3 covers 12 residues. The CDR3 protein is CASSTTGLEQFF. The CDR3 DNA reads as TGTGCCAGCAGCACTACAGGGTTGGAGCAGTTCTTC.

This sequence joins TRBV19 and TRBJ2-3, with D possibly being TRBD1 (5 bases). Germline V gives CDR1 LNHDA, CDR2 SQIVND (reference sequence). V was pared by 1 base and J by 7 bases, with 9 bases between. The CDR3 loop spans 13 amino acids. CDR3 amino acids: CASSIGGSNTQYF. The CDR3 DNA reads TGTGCCAGTAGTATAGGGGGCAGCAATACGCAGTATTTT.

Written as DNA, the CDR3 is TGCGCCAGCAGCTTGGGTGCCGCTGCCGGGGATACGCAGTATTTT. This translates into CASSLGAAAGDTQYF. This chain links TRBV5-1 with TRBJ2-3, with unresolved D. V was cut by 0 bases and J by 6 bases, with 14 bases left in between. The CDR3 has 15 amino acids. Looked up from germline, CDR1 is SGHRS and CDR2 is YFSETQ. Supplemented by reference TRBV5-1 and TRBJ2-3, the full variable domain reads KAGVTQTPRYLIKTRGQQVTLSCSPISGHRSVSWYQQTPGQGLQFLFEYFSETQRNKGNFPGRFSGRQFSNSRSEMNVSTLELGDSALYLCASSLGAAAGDTQYFGPGTRLTVL.

The chain links TRBV27 to TRBJ2-2; D possibly corresponds to TRBD2 (7 bases). With 2 bases removed from V and 5 bases from J, the gap between germline ends came to 18 bases. The CDR3 consists of 17 residues. CDR1 is MNHEY, CDR2 SMNVEV, per germline (reference sequence). DNA of the CDR3: TGTGCCAGCAGTTTAGGAGGGGGGGAGGGCCCTACCGGGGAGCTGTTTTTT. As protein: CASSLGGGEGPTGELFF.

V gene TRBV18 combines with J gene TRBJ1-2; 8 bases match TRBD1. V was clipped by 6 bases and J by 7 bases; unmatched bases: 16. The germline CDR1 and CDR2 sequences are KGHSH and LQKENI. The CDR3 length is 16 residues. The CDR3 DNA sequence: TGTGCCAGCTCCCCGAGGACAGGGACAGAGTCGTTTGGCTACACCTTC. Its translation: CASSPRTGTESFGYTF.

This chain uses TRBV5-8 with TRBJ1-2; 10 nucleotides agree with TRBD1. V gave up 4 bases and J gave up 4 bases; unmatched junction bases: 10. The CDR3 runs 16 residues. CDR1 is SGHTS and CDR2 is YDEGEE in the germline V gene. The CDR3: CASSVTGTGVTYGYTF. CDR3 in DNA: TGTGCCAGCAGCGTTACCGGGACAGGGGTAACCTATGGCTACACCTTC.

The genes are TRBV29-1 and TRBJ1-3; D ambiguous. Trimming took 1 base from V and 4 from J, leaving 17 bases between them. Germline-derived CDR1 and CDR2 are SQVTM and ANQGSEA. The CDR3 is made up of 16 amino acids. The CDR3 DNA follows: TGCAGCGTTGAAGTAACCCATATCTCGCGGGGAAACACCATATATTTT. This gives the protein CSVEVTHISRGNTIYF.

The DNA for the CDR3 is TGTGCCAGCAGCTTAGTCCGGGGACTAAACTATGGCTACACCTTC. Protein product: CASSLVRGLNYGYTF. V is TRBV7-2 and J is TRBJ1-2; maybe TRBD1 (5 bases). This CDR3 is 15 amino acids long. The V gene's germline CDR1 is SGHTA and CDR2 FQGNSA. With 1 base removed from V and 2 bases from J, the gap between germline ends came to 11 bases.

The rearrangement uses TRBV30 and TRBJ2-7, with a possible D match to TRBD1 (6 bases). V was trimmed by 5 bases and J by 6 bases, leaving 17 bases between them. Germline V gives CDR1 GTSNPN, CDR2 SVGIG (reference sequence). The CDR3 spans 13 residues. The CDR3 protein is CAWAWGRMGEQYF. Here the CDR3 DNA reads TGTGCCTGGGCATGGGGGCGGATGGGCGAGCAGTACTTC.

The V call is TRBV4-3, the J call TRBJ1-1; maybe TRBD1 (6 bases). CDR3 length equals 16 residues. V was cut by 1 base and J by 1 base, with 13 bases left in between. Germline values: CDR1 LGHNA, CDR2 YSLEER. CDR3 amino acids: CASSQANREPNTEAFF. The CDR3 region has the DNA TGCGCCAGCAGCCAAGCAAACAGGGAGCCGAACACTGAAGCTTTCTTT.